Below are 27 T cell receptor beta chains sequenced from a single sample in a study of Graves' ophthalmopathy and Graves' hyperthyroidism. CDR3 regions of TCR beta were amplified from RNA transcripts. HTBI primers were used in a first-round RT-PCR, which preceded a second-round multiplex PCR. TCRdb re-called the multiplex PCR reads with MiXCR, one entry per CDR3 protein. The table shows hundreds of thousands of distinct CDR3 sequences, with over 20% occurring only once. What was sequenced was peripheral blood. These TCRs come from a young woman with stable Graves' hyperthyroidism. Some clones in this sample may be carry-over from other donors' samples.

This clonotype was seen repeatedly, ten times or more. The chain joins TRBV19 to TRBJ2-7, with 7 bases identical to TRBD2. The CDR3 consists of 12 residues. Germline lookup yields CDR1 LNHDA and CDR2 SQIVND (reference sequence). The junction had 4 bases not matched to a gene; V was cut back by 6 bases and J by 5 bases. The CDR3 sequence is CASSRTSHEQYF. In DNA form, the CDR3 reads TGTGCCAGTAGCCGGACTAGTCACGAGCAGTACTTC.

Ten or more counts support this clonotype. The chain joins TRBV30 to TRBJ2-7, with D uncertain. The germline CDR1 and CDR2 sequences are GTSNPN and SVGIG (reference sequence). V gave up 4 bases and J gave up 3 bases, with 13 bases separating them. This CDR3 is 13 amino acids long. The CDR3 is CAWIGTKSYEQYF. The CDR3 nucleotides are TGTGCCTGGATCGGTACTAAGAGCTACGAGCAGTACTTC.

This clonotype came up many times. The V call is TRBV6-1, the J call TRBJ1-2; D might be TRBD1 (6 bases). The CDR3 sequence is 16 residues long. Trimming took off 3 bases at V and 2 bases at J, with 16 bases between the two ends. The germline gives CDR1 MNHNS, CDR2 SASEGT. The CDR3 loop reads CASSDVVGGLNYGYTF. The CDR3 coding sequence is TGTGCCAGCAGTGACGTTGTGGGGGGGCTGAACTATGGCTACACCTTC.

The chain links TRBV3-1 to TRBJ1-1; D call uncertain. The CDR3 runs 13 residues. V lost 4 bases, J lost 5 bases, and 11 bases lay in between. CDR1 LGHDT and CDR2 YNNKEL come from the germline V gene (reference sequence). The CDR3: CASSPHRDTEAFF. For the CDR3, the DNA is TGTGCCAGCAGCCCGCATAGGGATACTGAAGCTTTCTTT.

This clonotype appeared many times. This chain joins TRBV2 and TRBJ1-1, with TRBD1 matching 7 bases. Germline trimming cut 7 bases from V and 4 bases from J; bases unmatched to any gene: 9. This CDR3 comprises 14 residues. CDR1 and CDR2 from the germline V gene are SNHLY and FYNNEI. CDR3 region: CASKQTGWPTEAFF. CDR3 DNA sequence: TGTGCCAGCAAGCAGACAGGGTGGCCCACTGAAGCTTTCTTT.

This clonotype was seen once. The chain is built from TRBV19 and TRBJ1-5; the match to TRBD1 covers 7 bases. CDR3 length equals 14 residues. Germline V gene sequence: CDR1 LNHDA, CDR2 SQIVND (reference sequence). V shed 7 bases and J 6 bases; nucleotides not matched to a gene: 9. CDR3 protein: CASTAGTEPQPQHF. In DNA form, the CDR3 reads TGTGCCAGTACTGCCGGGACAGAGCCTCAGCCCCAGCATTTT.

This clonotype has at least ten counts. The rearrangement joins TRBV9 to TRBJ2-7; the match to TRBD2 covers 8 bases. This CDR3 contains 15 residues. The V and J ends lost 3 bases and 6 bases, in that order; junction bases with no gene match: 11. CDR1 is SGDLS, CDR2 YYNGEE, per germline. The CDR3: CASSALAGTPTEQYF. The CDR3 DNA follows: TGTGCCAGCAGCGCCCTAGCGGGTACACCTACCGAGCAGTACTTC.

This clonotype has ten or more counts. The chain has TRBV28 and TRBJ2-7, with D possibly matching TRBD2 (6 bases). The CDR3 has 14 residues. Germline V gene data show CDR1 as MDHEN and CDR2 as SYDVKM. V was cut by 1 base and J by 4 bases, with 11 bases left in between. CDR3 residues: CASSLLGGIYEQYF. The CDR3 DNA reads as TGTGCCAGCAGTTTATTAGGAGGGATTTACGAGCAGTACTTC.

This clonotype was recorded many times. The chain couples TRBV2 to TRBJ1-2; D unclear. Trimming cost V 3 bases and J 0 bases, with 11 bases left between them. The CDR3 is 15 amino acids. The germline V gene encodes CDR1 SNHLY and CDR2 FYNNEI. In DNA, the CDR3 is TGTGCCAGCAGTGATTGGGAGGGAACTAACTATGGCTACACCTTC. Protein sequence: CASSDWEGTNYGYTF.

This chain joins TRBV5-1 and TRBJ2-2; a weak D match, TRBD1 (6 bases). Germline CDR1 reads SGHRS; CDR2 reads YFSETQ. The CDR3 contains 18 residues. The ends were cut back, 0 bases at V and 3 bases at J, with 18 bases in the middle. The CDR3 spells CASSLGTSGTQYTGELFF. CDR3 DNA sequence: TGCGCCAGCAGCTTGGGGACCTCCGGGACACAGTACACCGGGGAGCTGTTTTTT.

This clonotype has at least ten counts. The CDR3 loop reads CASSIELVSYEQYF. The CDR3 DNA reads as TGTGCCAGTAGTATAGAACTAGTCTCCTACGAGCAGTACTTC. The chain uses TRBV19 and TRBJ2-7, with a possible D match to TRBD2 (5 bases). Per the germline V gene, CDR1 is LNHDA and CDR2 is SQIVND (reference sequence). The V end was cut by 0 bases, the J end by 0 bases, with 6 bases between. The length of the CDR3 is 14 residues.

This clonotype came up a few times. The V gene is TRBV6-1, the J gene TRBJ1-2; D is perhaps TRBD1 (6 bases). The CDR3 extends over 15 amino acids. The germline V and J ends were trimmed by 5 bases and 5 bases, with 18 bases remaining between them. CDR1 is MNHNS and CDR2 is SASEGT in the germline V gene. Here the CDR3 DNA reads TGTGCCAGCAGTCCTTCGTCCCAGGGGTTTTATGGCTACACCTTC. This codes for CASSPSSQGFYGYTF.

This clonotype has at least ten counts. The V call is TRBV27, the J call TRBJ2-2; 11 nucleotides align to TRBD2. CDR3 length: 17 residues. CDR1 MNHEY and CDR2 SMNVEV come from the germline V gene (reference sequence). J gave up 1 base and V 8 bases, and 9 bases lay outside the gene matches. The CDR3 loop is CASFSGGGLGNTGELFF. As DNA, the CDR3 is TGTGCCAGCTTTAGCGGGGGGGGTTTGGGGAACACCGGGGAGCTGTTTTTT.

This sequence joins TRBV28 and TRBJ1-5; D remains ambiguous. Per germline, CDR1 MDHEN and CDR2 SYDVKM. This CDR3 comprises 13 residues. V was trimmed by 8 bases and J by 4 bases, leaving 12 bases between them. CDR3 DNA sequence: TGTGCCAGCGACCCGACGGAGAATCAGCCCCAGCATTTT. The encoded protein is CASDPTENQPQHF. The whole variable domain, remainder taken from reference TRBV28 and TRBJ1-5, is DVKVTQSSRYLVKRTGEKVFLECVQDMDHENMFWYRQDPGLGLRLIYFSYDVKMKEKGDIPEGYSVSREKKERFSLILESASTNQTSMYLCASDPTENQPQHFGDGTRLSIL.

The CDR3 region has the DNA TGTGCCAGCAGCTTGGGGGACCTCGAGTACGAGCAGTACTTC. Its protein product is CASSLGDLEYEQYF. The chain combines TRBV7-2 with TRBJ2-7, with D possibly called TRBD1 or TRBD2 (5 bases each). CDR3 length equals 14 residues. V was trimmed by 3 bases and J by 4 bases, leaving 13 bases between them. Germline lookup yields CDR1 SGHTA and CDR2 FQGNSA.

This clonotype was counted ten times or more. The rearrangement uses TRBV6-1 and TRBJ2-5, with D unclear. V was shortened by 1 base and J by 1 base, with 13 bases between the two germline ends. This CDR3 is 16 amino acids long. Germline loops: CDR1 MNHNS, CDR2 SASEGT. In DNA form, the CDR3 reads TGTGCCAGCAGTGAAGAAGAATTTCGACCCCAAGAGACCCAGTACTTC. Protein sequence: CASSEEEFRPQETQYF.

CDR3 DNA sequence: TGTGCCAGTAGTATCTTCGGGGGAAGCAATTCACCCCTCCACTTT. Protein product: CASSIFGGSNSPLHF. The rearrangement joins TRBV19 to TRBJ1-6, with D possibly being TRBD1 (5 bases). This CDR3 comprises 15 residues. Germline V gene data show CDR1 as LNHDA and CDR2 as SQIVND (reference sequence). Trimming cost V 3 bases and J 7 bases, with 13 bases left between them.

This clonotype was picked up many times. The rearrangement uses TRBV6-5 and TRBJ2-7; D call uncertain. This CDR3 has 14 residues. V was pared by 0 bases and J by 5 bases, with 11 bases between. From germline, CDR1 is MNHEY and CDR2 SVGAGI. The CDR3 loop is CASSYSRSANEQYF. The CDR3 DNA reads TGTGCCAGCAGTTACTCGAGGAGCGCGAACGAGCAGTACTTC.

This clonotype was observed a handful of times. The rearrangement uses TRBV18 and TRBJ1-1; D remains unclear. The germline V and J ends were trimmed by 0 bases and 1 base, with 9 bases remaining between them. The CDR3 is 15 amino acids. Germline V gene data show CDR1 as KGHSH and CDR2 as LQKENI. The CDR3: CASSPPSGKNTEAFF. The CDR3 nucleotides read TGTGCCAGCTCACCACCGAGTGGAAAGAACACTGAAGCTTTCTTT.

This clonotype has a count of ten or more. The chain joins TRBV12-3 or TRBV12-4 to TRBJ2-5; 9 bases map to TRBD1. This CDR3 has 15 amino acids. J lost 2 bases, V lost 5 bases, and 6 bases had no gene match. The CDR3 sequence is CASSKPGQGQETQYF. The CDR3 DNA reads as TGTGCCAGCAGTAAACCGGGACAGGGACAAGAGACCCAGTACTTC.

This clonotype was picked up a small number of times. Here the CDR3 DNA reads TGCAGTGCTAGGTGGGATTCCTACGAGCAGTACTTC. Protein: CSARWDSYEQYF. The chain uses TRBV20-1 and TRBJ2-7; no reliable D call. V was trimmed by 3 bases and J by 1 base, leaving 7 bases between them. CDR1 is DFQATT and CDR2 is SNEGSKA in the germline V gene (reference sequence). The CDR3 is 12 residues long.

There are many counts of this clonotype. The V gene is TRBV7-9, the J gene TRBJ2-5; 9 positions match TRBD1. The CDR3 spans 16 residues. In germline, CDR1 is SEHNR, CDR2 FQNEAQ (reference sequence). Trimming took 5 bases from V and 5 from J; bases not matched to a gene: 12. The CDR3, as DNA: TGTGCCAGCAGCGTTGGGACAGGGCCTATCGGGGAGACCCAGTACTTC. It yields the protein CASSVGTGPIGETQYF. The full variable domain, in which reference TRBV7-9 and TRBJ2-5 provide the parts outside the CDR3, is DTGVSQNPRHKITKRGQNVTFRCDPISEHNRLYWYRQTLGQGPEFLTYFQNEAQLEKSRLLSDRFSAERPKGSFSTLEIQRTEQGDSAMYLCASSVGTGPIGETQYFGPGTRLLVL.

The J gene is TRBJ1-4, the V gene TRBV6-1; D not resolved. This CDR3 has 14 residues. Trimming pared 6 bases from V and 7 bases from J, leaving 15 bases between. Germline V lookup: CDR1 MNHNS, CDR2 SASEGT. CDR3 in amino acids: CASREGLGGEKLFF. CDR3 in DNA: TGTGCCAGCAGGGAGGGCCTGGGAGGTGAAAAACTGTTTTTT.

This clonotype was picked up a small number of times. V and J are TRBV7-2 and TRBJ2-7, with 7 bases fitting TRBD2. With 2 bases clipped from V and 0 bases from J, the junction kept 1 base outside the gene matches. Germline V CDR1 and CDR2: SGHTA, FQGNSA. The CDR3 covers 14 residues. CDR3 region: CASSLSGASYEQYF. The DNA for the CDR3 is TGTGCCAGCAGCTTAAGCGGGGCCTCCTACGAGCAGTACTTC.

This clonotype was seen more than once but under ten times. A junction boundary mismatches the germline segment, possibly from a read error. The V call is TRBV12-5, the J call TRBJ1-1; 8 bases are shared with TRBD1. Germline V gives CDR1 LGHNT, CDR2 FRNRAP. The CDR3 has 13 residues. CDR3 DNA sequence: TGTGCTAGTGGTTGGACAGGGTCCACTGAAGCTTGCTTT. Its translation: CASGWTGSTEACF.

This clonotype came up a few times. The chain joins TRBV7-8 to TRBJ2-7, with 7 positions matching TRBD1. The trim removed 5 bases at V and 4 bases at J, leaving 11 bases unmatched. There are 15 residues in the CDR3. Germline values: CDR1 SGHVS, CDR2 FQNEAQ. CDR3 nucleotides: TGTGCCAGCAGCACAAGGACAGGAGAGGGTTACGAGCAGTACTTC. Its translation: CASSTRTGEGYEQYF.

The chain joins TRBV7-9 to TRBJ2-5; 9 positions agree with TRBD2. There are 16 residues in the CDR3. Germline CDR1 is SEHNR and CDR2 is FQNEAQ (reference sequence). The V and J ends lost 2 bases and 2 bases, in that order; junction bases with no gene match: 6. DNA for the CDR3: TGTGCCAGCAGCTTATCGGCTAGCGGGATTCAAGAGACCCAGTACTTC. Translation: CASSLSASGIQETQYF.